These 16 T cell receptor beta chains were all obtained from the same sample, sequenced in a study of STAT5B mutations in CD4+ large granular lymphocyte leukemia. Sequencing was performed with immunoSEQ multiplex PCR; in TCRdb, only in-frame clones are kept and a portion is missing. This table has approximately 31,000 clones, less than 75% appearing once. Sequencing was carried out using CD4+ T cells from blood buffy coats. These receptors all come from a human donor in good health.

The chain is built from TRBV6-5 and TRBJ1-2; D not resolved. The CDR3 contains 12 residues. Trimming shortened V by 4 bases and J by 2 bases, and 5 bases separated the two germline ends. CDR1 and CDR2 from the germline V gene are MNHEY and SVGAGI. CDR3 loop: CASSSSNYGYTF. CDR3 DNA sequence: TGTGCCAGCAGTTCCTCAAACTATGGCTACACCTTC.

This clone was seen more than once but under ten times. V is TRBV29-1 and J is TRBJ1-4; no firm D call. Trimming took off 7 bases at V and 7 bases at J, with 7 bases between the two ends. This CDR3 has 10 amino acids. Germline CDR1 is SQVTM and CDR2 is ANQGSEA. CDR3 bases: TGCAGCGGGTACTTTGAAAAACTGTTTTTT. Translated: CSGYFEKLFF.

This chain joins TRBV6-5 and TRBJ1-4; 7 bases are shared with TRBD1. The ends lost 8 bases at V and 3 bases at J; junction bases unmatched: 9. This CDR3 is 15 amino acids long. The germline CDR1 and CDR2 sequences are MNHEY and SVGAGI. In DNA form, the CDR3 reads TGTGCCAGCCTGTGGGAGACAGGGCCTAATGAAAAACTGTTTTTT. This gives the protein CASLWETGPNEKLFF.

The CDR3 sequence: CASSKVVGPSYEQYF. The CDR3 DNA reads as TGTGCCAGCAGCAAAGTCGTGGGACCCTCCTACGAGCAGTACTTC. The J gene is TRBJ2-7, the V gene TRBV21-1. TRBV21-1 is described as a pseudogene. The CDR3 totals 15 residues.

V and J are TRBV11-3 and TRBJ2-3; 7 bases align to TRBD1. This CDR3 contains 16 residues. The V segment lost 5 bases and the J segment 1 base; nucleotides outside the gene matches: 9. Germline V gene sequence: CDR1 SGHNT, CDR2 YENEEA. The DNA of the CDR3 is TGTGCCAGCAGCAGACAGGGCGGCTTTGGCACAGATACGCAGTATTTT. Translation gives CASSRQGGFGTDTQYF.

This clone has only a few counts. This chain connects TRBV7-2 to TRBJ2-7, with a tentative D call TRBD1 (5 bases). This CDR3 has 15 amino acids. Germline V gives CDR1 SGHTA, CDR2 FQGNSA. With 5 bases removed from V and 4 bases from J, the gap between germline ends came to 18 bases. The CDR3 reads CASSEGQGSTYEQYF. CDR3 coding DNA: TGTGCCAGCAGCGAAGGACAAGGGTCAACATACGAGCAGTACTTC.

The chain has TRBV29-1 and TRBJ1-2, with TRBD1 matching 11 bases. The junction had 7 bases not matched to a gene; V was cut back by 7 bases and J by 6 bases. There are 13 residues in the CDR3. The germline gives CDR1 SQVTM, CDR2 ANQGSEA. CDR3 amino acids: CSAGQGANHGYTF. The CDR3, as DNA: TGCAGCGCCGGACAGGGGGCGAATCATGGCTACACCTTC.

The chain joins TRBV7-8 to TRBJ2-3; 9 bases match TRBD2. This CDR3 region has 17 residues. CDR1 is SGHVS and CDR2 is FQNEAQ in the germline V gene. V shed 2 bases and J 7 bases; nucleotides not matched to a gene: 13. The CDR3: CASSLLSGGGAMNTQYF. The CDR3 nucleotides are TGTGCCAGCAGCTTACTTTCTGGCGGGGGGGCTATGAATACGCAGTATTTT.

The chain has TRBV15 and TRBJ1-4; no clear D. The CDR3 extends over 15 amino acids. CDR1 and CDR2 from the germline V gene are LNHNV and YYDKDF (reference sequence). The ends were cut back, 0 bases at V and 6 bases at J, with 11 bases in the middle. This CDR3 is CATSRDPSYHEKLFF. In DNA, the CDR3 is TGTGCCACCAGCAGAGATCCCAGCTACCATGAAAAACTGTTTTTT.

The chain links TRBV19 to TRBJ2-4; D might be TRBD1 (6 bases). Germline V CDR1 and CDR2: LNHDA, SQIVND (reference sequence). Trimming removed 3 bases at V and 0 bases at J, with 9 bases between. There are 15 residues in the CDR3. For the CDR3, the DNA is TGTGCCAGTAGTATGGGACAAGGAGCCAAAAACATTCAGTACTTC. Its protein is CASSMGQGAKNIQYF.

This chain connects TRBV7-2 to TRBJ1-5; tentatively, D is TRBD1 (5 bases). Germline assignment: CDR1 SGHTA and CDR2 FQGNSA. Trimming pared 1 base from V and 2 bases from J, leaving 12 bases between. The CDR3 consists of 16 residues. CDR3 region: CASSLGGTLGNQPQHF. For the CDR3, the DNA is TGTGCCAGCAGCTTAGGAGGGACCCTGGGCAATCAGCCCCAGCATTTT.

The CDR3 is CASSQDRGGPGNTIYF. The CDR3 coding sequence is TGTGCCAGCAGCCAAGATCGGGGGGGTCCTGGAAACACCATATATTTT. The chain has TRBV4-2 and TRBJ1-3; possibly TRBD1 for D (5 bases). CDR1 LGHNA and CDR2 YNFKEQ come from the germline V gene. Trimming removed 0 bases at V and 2 bases at J, with 11 bases between. The CDR3 is made up of 16 amino acids.

The V call is TRBV7-2, the J call TRBJ1-4; a weak D match, TRBD1 (5 bases). Trimming shortened V by 4 bases and J by 8 bases, and 17 bases separated the two germline ends. There are 15 residues in the CDR3. Germline V gene sequence: CDR1 SGHTA, CDR2 FQGNSA. CDR3 DNA sequence: TGTGCCAGCAGCTCGAAGAAGGGACGGATCGAAAAACTGTTTTTT. It specifies CASSSKKGRIEKLFF.

This sequence joins TRBV10-1 and TRBJ2-5, with 16 bases matching TRBD2. The CDR3 length is 18 residues. CDR1 is WNHNN and CDR2 is SYGVQD in the germline V gene (reference sequence). The trim removed 0 bases at V and 4 bases at J, leaving 5 bases unmatched. The chain's CDR3 is CASSESLGLAGGRETQYF. CDR3 DNA: TGCGCCAGCAGTGAGTCCCTGGGACTAGCGGGGGGGAGAGAGACCCAGTACTTC.

In its sample, this clone was seen a few times. V and J are TRBV5-1 and TRBJ1-1; D is undetermined. V dropped 5 bases and J dropped 5 bases, with 10 bases sitting between them. This CDR3 has 12 amino acids. Per germline, CDR1 SGHRS and CDR2 YFSETQ. Here the CDR3 DNA reads TGCGCCAGCAGTTCACGTACGACTGAAGCTTTCTTT. Its protein product is CASSSRTTEAFF.

The chain carries TRBV28 and TRBJ1-4; no firm D call. The CDR3 runs 13 residues. V was pared by 6 bases and J by 6 bases, with 11 bases between. Germline V gene data show CDR1 as MDHEN and CDR2 as SYDVKM. In DNA, the CDR3 is TGTGCCAGCAGCTCGGGAGGTGATGAAAAACTGTTTTTT. Translating it yields CASSSGGDEKLFF.